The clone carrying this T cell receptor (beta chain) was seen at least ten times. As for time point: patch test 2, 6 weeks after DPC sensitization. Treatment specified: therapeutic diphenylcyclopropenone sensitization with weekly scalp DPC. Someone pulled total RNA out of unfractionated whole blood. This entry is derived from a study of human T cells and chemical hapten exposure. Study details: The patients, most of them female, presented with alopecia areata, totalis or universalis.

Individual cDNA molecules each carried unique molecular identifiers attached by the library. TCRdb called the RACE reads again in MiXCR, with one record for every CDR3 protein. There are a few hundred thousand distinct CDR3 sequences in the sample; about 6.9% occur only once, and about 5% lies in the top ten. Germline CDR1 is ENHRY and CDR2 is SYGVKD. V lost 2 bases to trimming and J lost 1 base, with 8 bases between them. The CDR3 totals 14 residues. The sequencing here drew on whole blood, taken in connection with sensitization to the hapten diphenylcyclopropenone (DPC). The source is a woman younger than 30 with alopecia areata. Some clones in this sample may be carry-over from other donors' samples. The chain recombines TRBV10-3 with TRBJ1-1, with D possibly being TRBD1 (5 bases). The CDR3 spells CAISEARANTEAFF. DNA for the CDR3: TGTGCCATCAGTGAGGCCAGGGCGAACACTGAAGCTTTCTTT.